The 22 T cell receptor beta chains given below trace back to one sample, sequenced in a study of Graves' ophthalmopathy and Graves' hyperthyroidism. Using RNA transcripts, the TCR beta CDR3 regions were amplified. An initial RT-PCR round employing HTBI primers preceded a second-round multiplex PCR. One entry per CDR3 protein results from TCRdb running MiXCR on the multiplex PCR reads. Among hundreds of thousands of distinct CDR3 sequences listed, roughly a fifth were seen once. Material for sequencing was peripheral blood. These receptors were collected from a woman in her 50s with Graves' ophthalmopathy.

There are many counts of this clonotype. The V call is TRBV12-3 or TRBV12-4, the J call TRBJ1-5; D is unresolved. Between the trimmed V and J ends, which lost 2 bases and 5 bases, there was a span of 7 bases. The CDR3 loop spans 13 amino acids. The CDR3 coding sequence is TGTGCCAGCAGTTTAACCGGGGATCAGCCCCAGCATTTT. Its protein is CASSLTGDQPQHF.

This clonotype was seen at least ten times. The chain links TRBV12-5 to TRBJ1-1; D is possibly TRBD1 (5 bases). Germline CDR1 is LGHNT and CDR2 is FRNRAP. V was cut by 6 bases and J by 5 bases, with 19 bases left in between. The CDR3 runs 15 residues. CDR3 region: CASGHPPGGKTEAFF. The DNA of the CDR3 is TGTGCTAGTGGCCACCCTCCGGGGGGGAAAACTGAAGCTTTCTTT. The full variable domain, completed using reference TRBV12-5 and TRBJ1-1, is DARVTQTPRHKVTEMGQEVTMRCQPILGHNTVFWYRQTMMQGLELLAYFRNRAPLDDSGMPKDRFSAEMPDATLATLKIQPSEPRDSAVYFCASGHPPGGKTEAFFGQGTRLTVV.

This clonotype was counted at least ten times. This chain connects TRBV3-1 to TRBJ2-5; D is possibly TRBD1 (7 bases). Germline V CDR1 and CDR2: LGHDT, YNNKEL (reference sequence). Trimming cost V 4 bases and J 3 bases, with 15 bases left between them. The CDR3 sequence is 15 residues long. CDR3 bases: TGTGCCAGCAGCCCCCGTGGCAGGGGGGAAGAGACCCAGTACTTC. Translation: CASSPRGRGEETQYF.

Ten or more counts support this clonotype. CDR3: CASSFFGAPIATEAFF. Here the CDR3 DNA reads TGTGCCAGCAGTTTCTTCGGGGCACCTATCGCCACTGAAGCTTTCTTT. The rearrangement links TRBV12-3 or TRBV12-4 to TRBJ1-1; maybe TRBD1 (5 bases). V was shortened by 3 bases and J by 4 bases, with 18 bases between the two germline ends. The CDR3 has 16 amino acids.

This chain uses TRBV20-1 with TRBJ1-3; TRBD1 agrees at 7 bases. The CDR3 consists of 15 residues. Germline CDR1 DFQATT, CDR2 SNEGSKA (reference sequence). Trimming cost V 5 bases and J 0 bases; bases outside gene matches: 7. The CDR3 bases are TGCAGTGCTCGACAGGGTGGGGGCTCTGGAAACACCATATATTTT. This codes for CSARQGGGSGNTIYF.

This clonotype showed up many times. The gene calls are TRBV6-1 and TRBJ1-5; TRBD1 agrees at 8 bases. The CDR3 runs to 17 residues. After removal of 3 bases from V and 3 bases from J, the junction contained 10 bases not matched to a gene. Germline V gene sequence: CDR1 MNHNS, CDR2 SASEGT. CDR3 loop: CASSEVSGGLNNQPQHF. The CDR3, as DNA: TGTGCCAGCAGTGAGGTATCAGGGGGCTTGAACAATCAGCCCCAGCATTTT.

There are many counts of this clonotype. The chain joins TRBV18 to TRBJ2-7, with TRBD2 matching over 8 bases. Germline assignment: CDR1 KGHSH and CDR2 LQKENI. The J segment lost 3 bases and the V segment lost 4 bases, leaving 8 bases of the junction unmatched. This CDR3 comprises 15 residues. The CDR3: CASSRRTSSYYEQYF. DNA for the CDR3: TGTGCCAGCTCACGTCGGACTAGCAGTTACTACGAGCAGTACTTC.

This clonotype came up once. V gene TRBV12-3 or TRBV12-4 combines with J gene TRBJ1-2; D is uncertain. This CDR3 contains 12 residues. With 5 bases removed from V and 6 bases from J, the gap between germline ends came to 10 bases. The DNA for the CDR3 is TGTGCCAGCAGTCCGACCGCCCATGGCTACACCTTC. Translation: CASSPTAHGYTF.

There are many counts of this clonotype. DNA for the CDR3: TGCAGCGTTGAAGATCGGTCTAGCGGTTACCAAGAGACCCAGTACTTC. This encodes CSVEDRSSGYQETQYF. This chain joins TRBV29-1 and TRBJ2-5; TRBD2 matches 7 bases. Germline-derived CDR1 and CDR2 are SQVTM and ANQGSEA. Trimming cost V 0 bases and J 0 bases; bases outside gene matches: 7. There are 16 residues in the CDR3.

The chain joins TRBV27 to TRBJ2-7; 8 bases line up with TRBD2. V lost 5 bases to trimming and J lost 0 bases; unmatched junction nucleotides: 9. Per germline, CDR1 MNHEY and CDR2 SMNVEV (reference sequence). This CDR3 region has 16 residues. The CDR3 region has the DNA TGTGCCAGCAGTGCCCACTTTAGCGGGGCCTCCTACGAGCAGTACTTC. It encodes CASSAHFSGASYEQYF.

This clonotype has a count of ten or more. A much larger clone is a single base away; this may be a read error. The chain has TRBV6-5 and TRBJ2-7; perhaps TRBD1 as D (7 bases). Germline values: CDR1 MNHEY, CDR2 SVGAGI. The CDR3 spans 17 residues. This chain's CDR3 is CASSYSERAGGGYEQHF. The DNA of the CDR3 is TGTGCCAGCAGTTACTCGGAGCGTGCAGGGGGAGGCTACGAGCAGCACTTC.

In this sample, this clonotype turned up many times. The chain joins TRBV28 to TRBJ1-5; 10 bases align to TRBD1. The CDR3 runs to 16 residues. Germline lookup yields CDR1 MDHEN and CDR2 SYDVKM. The V gene end was trimmed by 4 bases and the J gene end by 4 bases; junction bases not matched to a gene: 7. The CDR3 reads CASSSDRGWENQPQHF. CDR3 in DNA: TGTGCCAGCAGTTCGGACAGGGGGTGGGAGAATCAGCCCCAGCATTTT.

V is TRBV5-1 and J is TRBJ2-2, with 10 bases lining up with TRBD2. The junction had 11 bases not matched to a gene; V was cut back by 4 bases and J by 2 bases. CDR3 size: 18 residues. Germline V gives CDR1 SGHRS, CDR2 YFSETQ. CDR3 sequence (DNA): TGCGCCAGCAGCACAGGAATCCTAGCGGGAGTCAACACCGGGGAGCTGTTTTTT. It is translated as CASSTGILAGVNTGELFF.

This clonotype came up many times. The chain couples TRBV2 to TRBJ2-7, with 16 bases identical to TRBD2. With 2 bases clipped from V and 1 base from J, the junction kept 11 bases outside the gene matches. This CDR3 region has 20 residues. Germline values: CDR1 SNHLY, CDR2 FYNNEI. The DNA of the CDR3 is TGTGCCAGCAGTGAAACGCTGCCGGGACTAGCGGGAGGGGGATCCTACGAGCAGTACTTC. Residues: CASSETLPGLAGGGSYEQYF.

This clonotype occurred many times. This rearrangement joins TRBV6-1 to TRBJ2-7, with TRBD1 as a possible D gene (7 bases). Trimming left V 4 bases short and J 5 bases short, with 15 bases between. The CDR3 contains 14 residues. The germline V gene has CDR1 MNHNS and CDR2 SASEGT. This CDR3 is CASSVGRGGHEQYF. The DNA for the CDR3 is TGTGCCAGCAGTGTCGGGAGAGGGGGCCACGAGCAGTACTTC.

The V and J genes are TRBV7-9 and TRBJ2-7; possibly TRBD1 or TRBD2 for D (5 bases each). In germline, CDR1 is SEHNR, CDR2 FQNEAQ (reference sequence). CDR3 length equals 13 residues. V was pared by 6 bases and J by 5 bases, with 14 bases between. CDR3 sequence: CASRNLGENEQYF. The CDR3 bases are TGTGCCAGCAGGAACTTGGGGGAGAACGAGCAGTACTTC.

The V gene is TRBV6-1, the J gene TRBJ2-7, with 8 bases lining up with TRBD1. With 7 bases clipped from V and 3 bases from J, the junction kept 11 bases outside the gene matches. The CDR3 covers 15 residues. Germline V gives CDR1 MNHNS, CDR2 SASEGT. Here the CDR3 DNA reads TGTGCCAGCACCTTAGGGACAGGCGCTTACTACGAGCAGTACTTC. It is translated as CASTLGTGAYYEQYF.

This clonotype appeared many times. For the CDR3, the DNA is TGTGCCAGCAGCCGTGGCAGTACCTCCTACGAGCAGTACTTC. Protein product: CASSRGSTSYEQYF. V gene TRBV27 combines with J gene TRBJ2-7; no definite D call. This CDR3 spans 14 amino acids. V was pared by 6 bases and J by 0 bases, with 12 bases between. Germline lookup yields CDR1 MNHEY and CDR2 SMNVEV (reference sequence).

The gene calls are TRBV29-1 and TRBJ2-2, with D perhaps matching TRBD2 (5 bases). CDR3 length: 15 residues. Germline CDR1 is SQVTM and CDR2 is ANQGSEA. V lost 2 bases, J lost 8 bases, and 18 bases lay in between. The CDR3 reads CSVERAELRAGELFF. The CDR3 coding sequence is TGCAGCGTTGAAAGGGCAGAGTTGCGGGCGGGGGAGCTGTTTTTT.

Ten or more counts support this clonotype. This sequence joins TRBV6-1 and TRBJ2-5, with D maybe TRBD1 (5 bases). The germline gives CDR1 MNHNS, CDR2 SASEGT. The length of the CDR3 is 13 residues. V dropped 6 bases and J dropped 3 bases, with 11 bases sitting between them. The CDR3 nucleotides read TGTGCCAGCAGCCTCAACAGGAAAGAGACCCAGTACTTC. It specifies CASSLNRKETQYF.

This clonotype was counted ten times or more. A junction end diverges from the germline sequence, so it may reflect a read error. This rearrangement joins TRBV20-1 to TRBJ1-1; D is uncertain. Germline-derived CDR1 and CDR2 are DFQATT and SNEGSKA (reference sequence). CDR3 size: 12 residues. CDR3 nucleotides: TGCAGTGCTAGCAGGCAGAACACTGTAGCTTTCTTT. Its translation is CSASRQNTVAFF.

This chain connects TRBV6-2 or TRBV6-3 to TRBJ1-6; possibly TRBD1 for D (6 bases). The V gene's germline CDR1 is MNHEY and CDR2 SVGEGT. This CDR3 has 14 amino acids. Trimming pared 7 bases from V and 9 bases from J, leaving 16 bases between. For the CDR3, the DNA is TGTGCCAGCACCACCGGGGGCGACCCTTCACCCCTCCACTTT. Translating gives CASTTGGDPSPLHF.